These 20 T cell receptor beta chains originate from one sample sequenced in a study of T cells in Graves' hyperthyroidism and ophthalmopathy. From RNA transcripts, TCR beta CDR3 regions were amplified. The primer set for the first-round RT-PCR of the TCR CDR3 was HTBI. One entry per CDR3 protein results from TCRdb running MiXCR on the multiplex PCR reads. The sample contains approximately 610,000 distinct CDR3 sequences, 14% to 15% of which appear only once. Sequencing was done on a sample of blood. The receptors stem from a woman aged 40 to 50 with Graves' ophthalmopathy.

This clonotype was recorded many times. V and J are TRBV6-5 and TRBJ2-7; D perhaps matches TRBD2 (6 bases). This CDR3 is 14 amino acids long. With 0 bases removed from V and 4 bases from J, the gap between germline ends came to 10 bases. The germline CDR1 and CDR2 sequences are MNHEY and SVGAGI. CDR3 sequence (DNA): TGTGCCAGCAGTTACTCCGGGACTTATTACGAGCAGTACTTC. Translating it yields CASSYSGTYYEQYF.

This clonotype has at least ten counts. CDR3 nucleotides: TGTGCCAGCAGTTCAGCCGGGACAGCATACGGGGAGCAGTACTTC. It yields the protein CASSSAGTAYGEQYF. This chain joins TRBV6-2 or TRBV6-3 and TRBJ2-7; TRBD1 aligns across 7 bases. Trimming cost V 4 bases and J 7 bases; bases outside gene matches: 13. CDR1 is MNHEY and CDR2 is SVGEGT in the germline V gene. This CDR3 contains 15 residues.

This clonotype was detected many times. V usage is TRBV10-1 and J usage is TRBJ1-2; tentative D call: TRBD1 (5 bases). Germline V lookup: CDR1 WNHNN, CDR2 SYGVQD (reference sequence). The ends were cut back, 6 bases at V and 3 bases at J, with 8 bases in the middle. The CDR3 loop spans 12 amino acids. The CDR3 loop is CASRQVDYGYTF. The CDR3 DNA is TGCGCCAGCAGACAGGTGGACTATGGCTACACCTTC.

This clonotype has at least ten counts. V usage is TRBV11-2 and J usage is TRBJ2-2; D is perhaps TRBD1 (5 bases). Germline loops: CDR1 SGHAT, CDR2 FQNNGV. CDR3 length equals 15 residues. V dropped 0 bases and J dropped 6 bases, with 11 bases sitting between them. As DNA, the CDR3 is TGTGCCAGCAGCTTAGATCTCAGGGTGGCCGGGGAGCTGTTTTTT. As protein: CASSLDLRVAGELFF.

This clonotype was detected many times. J is TRBJ1-1 and V is TRBV29-1; D gene uncertain. V dropped 7 bases and J dropped 1 base, with 7 bases sitting between them. The CDR3 runs 11 residues. Germline V gene lookup returns CDR1 SQVTM and CDR2 ANQGSEA. This CDR3 is CSGGENTEAFF. CDR3 nucleotides: TGCAGCGGCGGGGAGAACACTGAAGCTTTCTTT.

This clonotype occurred a few times. The chain joins TRBV29-1 to TRBJ1-2; D perhaps matches TRBD1 (6 bases). The length of the CDR3 is 12 residues. The germline gives CDR1 SQVTM, CDR2 ANQGSEA. The ends were cut back, 6 bases at V and 4 bases at J, with 12 bases in the middle. The CDR3 here is CSVRTARYGYTF. CDR3 nucleotide sequence: TGCAGCGTACGGACAGCACGCTATGGCTACACCTTC.

This clonotype was counted between two and nine times. This sequence joins TRBV4-1 and TRBJ1-1; D uncertain. Trimming removed 1 base from V and 2 bases from J, with 11 bases in between. From germline, CDR1 is MGHRA and CDR2 YSYEKL. The CDR3 loop spans 15 amino acids. The CDR3 here is CASSQGAAYNTEAFF. CDR3 coding DNA: TGCGCCAGCAGCCAAGGGGCCGCATACAACACTGAAGCTTTCTTT.

In its sample, this clonotype was seen many times. The V and J genes are TRBV28 and TRBJ1-2; TRBD1 might be the D (5 bases). V shed 3 bases and J shed 0 bases, with 11 bases lying between them. Germline V gene data show CDR1 as MDHEN and CDR2 as SYDVKM. CDR3 size: 15 residues. The CDR3 reads CASSFGAGSNYGYTF. The DNA for the CDR3 is TGTGCCAGCAGTTTTGGCGCAGGGTCTAACTATGGCTACACCTTC.

This clonotype has ten or more counts. This sequence joins TRBV27 and TRBJ1-1, with D possibly TRBD1 on 6 matching bases. The CDR3 consists of 14 residues. V gave up 3 bases and J gave up 1 base, with 9 bases separating them. CDR1 MNHEY and CDR2 SMNVEV come from the germline V gene (reference sequence). Written as DNA, the CDR3 is TGTGCCAGCAGTTTGAGGGACAAGAACACTGAAGCTTTCTTT. This gives the protein CASSLRDKNTEAFF.

In this sample, this clonotype turned up many times. The chain uses TRBV27 and TRBJ2-7; maybe TRBD1 (6 bases). V lost 8 bases and J 9 bases, leaving 17 bases between the germline ends. Germline values: CDR1 MNHEY, CDR2 SMNVEV (reference sequence). The CDR3 has 12 residues. CDR3 amino acids: CASGYRAVGQYF. The CDR3, as DNA: TGTGCCAGCGGCTACAGGGCAGTTGGGCAGTACTTC.

The table lists this clonotype with many counts. The chain has TRBV6-2 or TRBV6-3 and TRBJ2-6; 11 positions agree with TRBD1. The J segment lost 0 bases and the V segment lost 2 bases, leaving 6 bases of the junction unmatched. The CDR3 totals 19 residues. CDR1 is MNHEY and CDR2 is SVGEGT in the germline V gene. CDR3 sequence (DNA): TGTGCCAGCAGTTACCCGGACAGGGGGCTCTACTCTGGGGCCAACGTCCTGACTTTC. Protein sequence: CASSYPDRGLYSGANVLTF.

Many counts were recorded for this clonotype. V is TRBV7-9 and J is TRBJ1-1; TRBD1 might be the D (5 bases). Trimming removed 2 bases from V and 1 base from J, with 11 bases in between. Germline V gene lookup returns CDR1 SEHNR and CDR2 FQNEAQ (reference sequence). CDR3 length: 15 residues. CDR3: CASSLPGGKNTEAFF. The CDR3 nucleotides are TGTGCCAGCAGCTTACCGGGGGGTAAGAACACTGAAGCTTTCTTT.

This clonotype was counted at least ten times. The rearrangement uses TRBV28 and TRBJ2-4; TRBD2 agrees at 11 bases. V shed 3 bases and J 1 base; nucleotides not matched to a gene: 17. There are 21 residues in the CDR3. Germline V CDR1 and CDR2: MDHEN, SYDVKM. The CDR3 sequence: CASSFPDRGTSGTVAKNIQYF. CDR3 in DNA: TGTGCCAGCAGTTTCCCGGACCGGGGGACTAGCGGAACAGTGGCCAAAAACATTCAGTACTTC.

This clonotype was detected ten times or more. This chain links TRBV27 with TRBJ1-1; D unresolved. V shed 7 bases and J shed 3 bases, with 12 bases lying between them. The CDR3 has 13 residues. Germline CDR1 is MNHEY and CDR2 is SMNVEV (reference sequence). CDR3 sequence reads: CASKELEDTEAFF. The CDR3 DNA reads as TGTGCCAGCAAGGAACTCGAGGACACTGAAGCTTTCTTT.

This clonotype was seen ten or more times. This chain connects TRBV11-1 to TRBJ2-7, with 14 bases lining up with TRBD2. The CDR3 is made up of 16 amino acids. The V segment lost 4 bases and the J segment 4 bases; nucleotides outside the gene matches: 6. Germline lookup yields CDR1 SGHAT and CDR2 FQDESV (reference sequence). In DNA form, the CDR3 reads TGTGCCAGCAGCTCGCCGGGACTAGCGGGGGCTTACGAGCAGTACTTC. As protein: CASSSPGLAGAYEQYF.

The gene calls are TRBV28 and TRBJ2-7; D uncertain. Germline CDR1 MDHEN, CDR2 SYDVKM. This CDR3 region has 14 residues. V gave up 1 base and J gave up 2 bases, with 9 bases separating them. The CDR3 loop is CASSLSGSAYEQYF. The CDR3, as DNA: TGTGCCAGCAGTTTATCCGGAAGTGCCTACGAGCAGTACTTC.

This clonotype was picked up a small number of times. The chain couples TRBV7-8 to TRBJ2-7, with 9 bases fitting TRBD2. CDR1 SGHVS and CDR2 FQNEAQ come from the germline V gene. V shed 5 bases, J shed 9 bases, and the junction held 11 bases outside the gene matches. The CDR3 contains 14 residues. The chain's CDR3 is CASSLGLAGVGQYF. CDR3 bases: TGTGCCAGCAGCCTGGGACTAGCCGGCGTGGGGCAGTACTTC. Full variable domain (rest looked up from reference TRBV7-8 and TRBJ2-7): GAGVSQSPRYKVAKRGQDVALRCDPISGHVSLFWYQQALGQGPEFLTYFQNEAQLDKSGLPSDRFFAERPEGSVSTLKIQRTQQEDSAVYLCASSLGLAGVGQYFGPGTRLTVT.

This clonotype showed up just a few times. The V gene is TRBV28, the J gene TRBJ2-7; the D gene is possibly TRBD2 (5 bases). The CDR3 is 14 residues long. The V end was cut by 5 bases, the J end by 1 base, with 12 bases between. Germline V gene lookup returns CDR1 MDHEN and CDR2 SYDVKM. The CDR3 protein is CASSDREQSYEQYF. Written as DNA, the CDR3 is TGTGCCAGCAGTGACCGGGAACAGTCCTACGAGCAGTACTTC.

The V and J genes are TRBV6-1 and TRBJ2-7; TRBD1 agrees at 7 bases. This CDR3 contains 13 residues. Losses at the gene ends were 7 bases for V and 4 bases for J; bases not matched to a gene: 7. CDR1 is MNHNS, CDR2 SASEGT, per germline. This chain's CDR3 is CASMRGTAYEQYF. DNA of the CDR3: TGTGCCAGCATGAGGGGGACAGCGTACGAGCAGTACTTC.

The table lists this clonotype with a count of one. This chain connects TRBV27 to TRBJ2-7; D may correspond to TRBD1 or TRBD2 (5 bases each). Trimming took off 8 bases at V and 0 bases at J, with 17 bases between the two ends. Per the germline V gene, CDR1 is MNHEY and CDR2 is SMNVEV (reference sequence). The CDR3 has 15 amino acids. CDR3 sequence (DNA): TGTGCCAGCGGCGACGGGACGACCCGCTCCTACGAGCAGTACTTC. It codes for CASGDGTTRSYEQYF.